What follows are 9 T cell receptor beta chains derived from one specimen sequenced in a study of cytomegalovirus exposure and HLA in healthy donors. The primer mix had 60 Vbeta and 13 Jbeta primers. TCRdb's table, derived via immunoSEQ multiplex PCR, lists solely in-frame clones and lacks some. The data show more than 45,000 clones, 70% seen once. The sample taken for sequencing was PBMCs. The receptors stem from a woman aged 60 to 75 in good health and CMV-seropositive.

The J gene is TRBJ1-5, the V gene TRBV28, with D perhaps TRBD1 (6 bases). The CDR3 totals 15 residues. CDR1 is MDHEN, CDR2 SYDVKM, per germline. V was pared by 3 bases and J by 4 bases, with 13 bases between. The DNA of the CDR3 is TGTGCCAGCAGTTTGGCAGGGGCTGCGAATCAGCCCCAGCATTTT. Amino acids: CASSLAGAANQPQHF.

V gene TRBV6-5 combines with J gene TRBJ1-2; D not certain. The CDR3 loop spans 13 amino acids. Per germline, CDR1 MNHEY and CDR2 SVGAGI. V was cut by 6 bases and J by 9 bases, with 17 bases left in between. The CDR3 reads CASRAESLGRYTF. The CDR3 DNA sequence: TGTGCCAGCAGGGCAGAGTCCCTGGGCCGCTACACCTTC.

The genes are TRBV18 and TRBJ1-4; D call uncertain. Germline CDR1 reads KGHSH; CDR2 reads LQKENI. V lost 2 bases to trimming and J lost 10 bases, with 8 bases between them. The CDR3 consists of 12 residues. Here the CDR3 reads CASSPGRRKLFF. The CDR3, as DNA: TGTGCCAGCTCACCAGGGAGAAGAAAACTGTTTTTT.

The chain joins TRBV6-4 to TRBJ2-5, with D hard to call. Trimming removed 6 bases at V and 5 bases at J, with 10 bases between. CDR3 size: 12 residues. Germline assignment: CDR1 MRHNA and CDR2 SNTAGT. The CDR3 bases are TGTGCCAGCAGGCTTAGTAAGGAGACCCAGTACTTC. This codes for CASRLSKETQYF.

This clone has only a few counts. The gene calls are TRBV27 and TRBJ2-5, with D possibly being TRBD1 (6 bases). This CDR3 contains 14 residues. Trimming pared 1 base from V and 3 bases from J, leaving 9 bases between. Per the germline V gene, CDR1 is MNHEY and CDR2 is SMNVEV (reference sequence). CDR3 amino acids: CASSLWAGEETQYF. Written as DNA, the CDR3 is TGTGCCAGCAGTTTATGGGCAGGGGAAGAGACCCAGTACTTC.

The CDR3 protein is CASSTRTDNEQFF. CDR3 nucleotides: TGTGCCAGCAGCACGCGGACAGACAATGAGCAGTTCTTC. The chain links TRBV7-2 to TRBJ2-1; perhaps TRBD1 as D (6 bases). The V gene's germline CDR1 is SGHTA and CDR2 FQGNSA. This CDR3 is 13 amino acids long. Trimming stripped 5 bases from V and 5 bases from J, with 10 bases between. The full variable domain, completed using reference TRBV7-2 and TRBJ2-1, is GAGVSQSPSNKVTEKGKDVELRCDPISGHTALYWYRQSLGQGLEFLIYFQGNSAPDKSGLPSDRFSAERTGGSVSTLTIQRTQQEDSAVYLCASSTRTDNEQFFGPGTRLTVL.

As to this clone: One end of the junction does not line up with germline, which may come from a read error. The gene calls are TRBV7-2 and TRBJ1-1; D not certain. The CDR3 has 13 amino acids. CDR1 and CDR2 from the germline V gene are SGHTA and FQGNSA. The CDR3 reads CASSLERNAEAFF. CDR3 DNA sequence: TGTGCCAGCAGCTTAGAGAGGAACGCTGAAGCTTTCTTT.

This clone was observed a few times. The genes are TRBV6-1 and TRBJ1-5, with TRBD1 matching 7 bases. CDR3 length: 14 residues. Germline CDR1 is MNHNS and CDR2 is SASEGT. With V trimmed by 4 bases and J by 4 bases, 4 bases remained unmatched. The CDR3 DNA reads TGTGCCAGCAGTGCGGGACAGCATAATCAGCCCCAGCATTTT. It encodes CASSAGQHNQPQHF.

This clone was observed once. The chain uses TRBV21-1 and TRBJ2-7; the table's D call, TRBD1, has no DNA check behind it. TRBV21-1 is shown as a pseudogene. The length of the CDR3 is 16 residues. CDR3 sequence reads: CASSMVRGTVTYEQYF. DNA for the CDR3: TGTGCCAGCAGCATGGTACGAGGGACAGTTACCTACGAGCAGTACTTC.